This TCR beta chain came from a study of cytomegalovirus exposure and HLA in healthy donors. Study as a whole: The Caucasian-associated ancestry cluster contained about 80% of the 300 to 450 genotyped donors. General study points: Rarity held for most TCR sequences, but there were some public TCRs that occurred in many donors. Most of the CMV-associated TCR beta chains (in a later analysis) appeared to be HLA-restricted. TCR beta chain V- and J-gene trimming was linked, in a later analysis, to a missense variant in DCLRE1C.

This CDR3 is built from 16 residues. Germline V gives CDR1 KGHSH, CDR2 LQKENI. About this clone itself: Its antigen is as yet unknown.

Use of 60 Vbeta and 13 Jbeta primers characterized the PCR. Sequencing used immunoSEQ multiplex PCR; TCRdb keeps in-frame clones, though not all of them. The repertoire includes 100,000 or so clones, 65% to 80% of them detected once, and approximately 10% sits in the top ten. Sequencing was performed on PBMCs. This chain links TRBV18 with TRBJ2-5; 10 bases agree with TRBD2. The J call could be wrong; TRBJ2-7 is a better fit for the DNA end. The clonotype was recovered from a man aged 40-50 years in good health and CMV-seropositive. The CDR3 is CASSPPPSGGSYEQYF. As DNA, the CDR3 is TGTGCCAGCTCACCACCCCCTAGCGGGGGTTCCTACGAGCAGTACTTC.